Shown below are 18 T cell receptor beta chains from a single sample sequenced in a study of blood T cell repertoires in COVID-19. Profiled with immunoSEQ multiplex PCR; TCRdb holds only in-frame clones, not every one. The data contain around 220,000 clones, approximately 78% of them singletons. The sample comprised peripheral blood. These receptors all stem from an elderly woman with acute or convalescent COVID-19.

CDR3 protein: CASSAGTGLTYEQYF. CDR3 in DNA: TGCGCCAGCAGCGCCGGGACAGGACTGACCTACGAGCAGTACTTC. The chain couples TRBV10-1 to TRBJ2-7; TRBD1 matches at 8 bases. From germline, CDR1 is WNHNN and CDR2 SYGVQD (reference sequence). The CDR3 sequence is 15 residues long. The V and J ends lost 6 bases and 2 bases, in that order; junction bases with no gene match: 9.

This rearrangement joins TRBV5-1 to TRBJ2-1, with 9 bases that match TRBD1. Germline CDR1 and CDR2: SGHRS and YFSETQ. The CDR3 is 15 residues long. Losses at the gene ends were 4 bases for V and 1 base for J; bases not matched to a gene: 3. The DNA for the CDR3 is TGCGCCAGCAGCGTCGGACAGGGGTCCTACAATGAGCAGTTCTTC. This encodes CASSVGQGSYNEQFF.

V usage is TRBV6-2 or TRBV6-3 and J usage is TRBJ1-2; 7 bases align to TRBD1. This CDR3 contains 11 residues. V shed 4 bases and J 13 bases; nucleotides not matched to a gene: 6. Per germline, CDR1 MNHEY and CDR2 SVGEGT. The CDR3 protein is CASSWTGVPTF. As DNA, the CDR3 is TGTGCCAGCAGTTGGACAGGAGTACCCACCTTC.

This chain uses TRBV28 with TRBJ2-7; 10 nucleotides agree with TRBD2. CDR3 length equals 15 residues. V shed 4 bases and J 6 bases; nucleotides not matched to a gene: 9. Per germline, CDR1 MDHEN and CDR2 SYDVKM. The CDR3 sequence is CASSSLAGGYAEQYF. The CDR3 DNA follows: TGTGCCAGCAGTTCCTTAGCGGGAGGATATGCCGAGCAGTACTTC.

V gene TRBV5-1 combines with J gene TRBJ2-2; TRBD2 matches 10 bases. After removal of 2 bases from V and 0 bases from J, the junction contained 1 base not matched to a gene. Germline V CDR1 and CDR2: SGHRS, YFSETQ. The CDR3 loop spans 16 amino acids. CDR3 DNA sequence: TGCGCCAGCAGCTTTGGACTAGCGGCGAACACCGGGGAGCTGTTTTTT. Its translation: CASSFGLAANTGELFF.

This clone was seen a handful of times. The chain combines TRBV11-3 with TRBJ2-5; TRBD2 matches at 7 bases. CDR1 is SGHNT and CDR2 is YENEEA in the germline V gene. The CDR3 extends over 16 amino acids. V lost 4 bases and J lost 1; bases outside the gene matches: 9. The CDR3 coding sequence is TGTGCCAGCAGCTCAGGCCGGAGACTAGCCCAAGAGACCCAGTACTTC. Its translation: CASSSGRRLAQETQYF. The full variable domain, in which reference TRBV11-3 and TRBJ2-5 provide the parts outside the CDR3, is EAGVVQSPRYKIIEKKQPVAFWCNPISGHNTLYWYLQNLGQGPELLIRYENEEAVDDSQLPKDRFSAERLKGVDSTLKIQPAELGDSAVYLCASSSGRRLAQETQYFGPGTRLLVL.

This chain joins TRBV30 and TRBJ1-5; a possible D gene is TRBD1 (5 bases). Germline V CDR1 and CDR2: GTSNPN, SVGIG (reference sequence). CDR3 size: 14 residues. The V end lost 2 bases, the J end lost 3 bases, and 11 bases lay between the germline ends. CDR3 region: CAWSPGGPNQPQHF. The CDR3 coding sequence is TGTGCCTGGAGTCCCGGGGGACCCAATCAGCCCCAGCATTTT. Drawing the rest from reference TRBV30 and TRBJ1-5, the complete variable domain is SQTIHQWPATLVQPVGSPLSLECTVEGTSNPNLYWYRQAAGRGLQLLFYSVGIGQISSEVPQNLSASRPQDRQFILSSKKLLLSDSGFYLCAWSPGGPNQPQHFGDGTRLSIL.

This clone was found once. J is TRBJ1-1 and V is TRBV19; 9 nucleotides line up with TRBD1. Germline V lookup: CDR1 LNHDA, CDR2 SQIVND (reference sequence). The CDR3 runs to 12 residues. J lost 5 bases, V lost 8 bases, and 3 bases had no gene match. CDR3 amino acids: CASYRGQTEAFF. CDR3 in DNA: TGTGCCAGTTACAGGGGGCAAACTGAAGCTTTCTTT.

The chain combines TRBV4-3 with TRBJ1-4, with 7 bases fitting TRBD1. Per the germline V gene, CDR1 is LGHNA and CDR2 is YSLEER. V shed 5 bases and J 8 bases; nucleotides not matched to a gene: 14. This CDR3 is 16 amino acids long. The CDR3 DNA sequence: TGCGCCAGCAGCGAAACCCCGACAGGGTTTAAAGAAAAACTGTTTTTT. As protein: CASSETPTGFKEKLFF.

The rearrangement links TRBV11-2 to TRBJ2-2; TRBD2 is a possible D gene (5 bases). In germline, CDR1 is SGHAT, CDR2 FQNNGV. CDR3 length equals 16 residues. V dropped 1 base and J dropped 0 bases, with 9 bases sitting between them. This CDR3 reads CASSLASRANTGELFF. CDR3 DNA: TGTGCCAGCAGCTTAGCGTCGAGGGCGAACACCGGGGAGCTGTTTTTT.

J is TRBJ2-3 and V is TRBV5-1; 8 nucleotides align to TRBD2. V dropped 5 bases and J dropped 3; count of bases not matched to a gene: 5. From germline, CDR1 is SGHRS and CDR2 YFSETQ. The CDR3 sequence is 14 residues long. The CDR3 coding sequence is TGCGCCAGCAGGCGCACTAGCGGAACAGATACGCAGTATTTT. Its translation: CASRRTSGTDTQYF.

This chain uses TRBV19 with TRBJ1-1, with 7 bases identical to TRBD1. The germline V gene encodes CDR1 LNHDA and CDR2 SQIVND (reference sequence). Trimming took 3 bases from V and 2 from J; bases not matched to a gene: 9. The CDR3 covers 16 residues. In DNA, the CDR3 is TGTGCCAGTAGTATTCGGGTAAACAGGGGAAACACTGAAGCTTTCTTT. Protein product: CASSIRVNRGNTEAFF.

This chain connects TRBV27 to TRBJ1-1, with D unresolved. The CDR3 totals 11 residues. Germline V gene lookup returns CDR1 MNHEY and CDR2 SMNVEV (reference sequence). V was cut by 8 bases and J by 1 base, with 5 bases left in between. The CDR3 sequence is CASVRNTEAFF. DNA of the CDR3: TGTGCCAGCGTCCGGAACACTGAAGCTTTCTTT.

In DNA form, the CDR3 reads TGTGCCAGCAGAAAAGGGGAACCCAATCAGCCCCAGCATTTT. This encodes CASRKGEPNQPQHF. The gene calls are TRBV7-9 and TRBJ1-5, with D possibly matching TRBD1 (5 bases). The germline gives CDR1 SEHNR, CDR2 FQNEAQ (reference sequence). The V end lost 6 bases, the J end lost 3 bases, and 12 bases lay between the germline ends. This CDR3 is built from 14 residues.

The V and J genes are TRBV7-2 and TRBJ1-6; D unclear. Trimming removed 4 bases at V and 7 bases at J, with 11 bases between. CDR1 and CDR2 from the germline V gene are SGHTA and FQGNSA. The CDR3 contains 14 residues. The CDR3 DNA reads TGTGCCAGCAGCTCAGGCTGGAGGAATTCACCCCTCCACTTT. This codes for CASSSGWRNSPLHF.

In DNA, the CDR3 is TGTGCCACCAGCAGAGGTACGGGAGGGGGCTACGAGCAGTACTTC. Protein sequence: CATSRGTGGGYEQYF. The J gene is TRBJ2-7, the V gene TRBV15; 8 nucleotides align to TRBD2. The CDR3 covers 15 residues. The V gene's germline CDR1 is LNHNV and CDR2 YYDKDF (reference sequence). J gave up 3 bases and V 1 base, and 5 bases lay outside the gene matches. Full variable domain (remainder filled in from reference TRBV15 and TRBJ2-7): DAMVIQNPRYQVTQFGKPVTLSCSQTLNHNVMYWYQQKSSQAPKLLFHYYDKDFNNEADTPDNFQSRRPNTSFCFLDIRSPGLGDTAMYLCATSRGTGGGYEQYFGPGTRLTVT.

This clone is a singleton in its sample. This chain joins TRBV19 and TRBJ2-5; 9 bases line up with TRBD2. CDR1 is LNHDA, CDR2 SQIVND, per germline (reference sequence). J lost 2 bases, V lost 3 bases, and 4 bases had no gene match. The CDR3 totals 15 residues. CDR3 region: CASSMFLAGQETQYF. The CDR3 DNA is TGTGCCAGTAGTATGTTCCTAGCGGGGCAAGAGACCCAGTACTTC.

To note about this clone: Other DNA sequences within the sample encode an identical CDR3. The V gene is TRBV5-1, the J gene TRBJ2-7, with D perhaps matching TRBD1 (6 bases). Germline values: CDR1 SGHRS, CDR2 YFSETQ. The CDR3 has 13 residues. V dropped 7 bases and J dropped 7 bases, with 18 bases sitting between them. The DNA of the CDR3 is TGCGCCAGCGGACCAGGGGATGGCTATGAGCAGTACTTC. This codes for CASGPGDGYEQYF.